Each of the 26 T cell receptor beta chains below was sequenced from the same sample in a study of T cells after yellow fever vaccination. TCRdb reprocessed the 5' RACE reads via MiXCR and lists one record per CDR3 protein. The sample lists about 630,000 distinct CDR3 sequences; around 12% were seen once. This specimen consisted of PBMCs, obtained on the day of the yellow fever booster vaccination. Receptors originate from a man under 40 who received the YFV17D yellow fever vaccine.

The DNA of the CDR3 is TGTGCCAGCAGTTTCCTAGGGGGACGGTTAACTGAAGCTTTCTTT. This gives the protein CASSFLGGRLTEAFF. The J gene is TRBJ1-1, the V gene TRBV12-3 or TRBV12-4; TRBD1 might be the D (6 bases). The CDR3 loop spans 15 amino acids. V was cut by 3 bases and J by 5 bases, with 16 bases left in between.

This clonotype showed up just a few times. The chain is built from TRBV14 and TRBJ2-2, with 9 bases identical to TRBD2. This CDR3 is built from 19 residues. Germline CDR1 SGHDN, CDR2 FVKESK. Trimming took 4 bases from V and 0 from J; bases not matched to a gene: 12. CDR3 region: CASSPPGTSPLSNTGELFF. The CDR3 DNA reads as TGTGCCAGCAGCCCCCCCGGGACTAGCCCTCTTTCGAACACCGGGGAGCTGTTTTTT. The whole variable domain, filled in from reference TRBV14 and TRBJ2-2, reads EAGVTQFPSHSVIEKGQTVTLRCDPISGHDNLYWYRRVMGKEIKFLLHFVKESKQDESGMPNNRFLAERTGGTYSTLKVQPAELEDSGVYFCASSPPGTSPLSNTGELFFGEGSRLTVL.

This clonotype was found a few times. The CDR3: CASSLGPSGPYYEQYF. CDR3 coding DNA: TGTGCCAGCAGCTTAGGGCCTAGCGGGCCATACTACGAGCAGTACTTC. The chain joins TRBV7-8 to TRBJ2-7; 8 bases agree with TRBD2. The junction had 8 bases not matched to a gene; V was cut back by 1 base and J by 3 bases. The CDR3 is 16 residues long. Germline loops: CDR1 SGHVS, CDR2 FQNEAQ.

V usage is TRBV4-2 and J usage is TRBJ2-7; D is perhaps TRBD1 (5 bases). Trimming pared 1 base from V and 2 bases from J, leaving 15 bases between. The CDR3 consists of 16 residues. Germline V lookup: CDR1 LGHNA, CDR2 YNFKEQ. CDR3 DNA: TGTGCCAGCAGCCAAGGGGGCCCCGCAGAACCCTACGAGCAGTACTTC. It translates to CASSQGGPAEPYEQYF.

This clonotype was observed a few times. This chain joins TRBV9 and TRBJ2-7; 9 bases are a match to TRBD1. After removal of 4 bases from V and 2 bases from J, the junction contained 10 bases not matched to a gene. Germline values: CDR1 SGDLS, CDR2 YYNGEE. CDR3 length: 16 amino acids. The DNA for the CDR3 is TGTGCCAGCAGCCCCCGGACAGGGGTATTTGCCTACGAGCAGTACTTC. Its protein is CASSPRTGVFAYEQYF.

This clonotype was recorded a few times. V usage is TRBV30 and J usage is TRBJ2-7; D might be TRBD1 or TRBD2, each matching 6 bases. Germline-derived CDR1 and CDR2 are GTSNPN and SVGIG (reference sequence). The CDR3 length is 16 residues. The V and J ends lost 0 bases and 7 bases respectively, with 22 bases between them. This CDR3 is CAWSVQVGDRGREQYF. The CDR3 coding sequence is TGTGCCTGGAGTGTACAAGTGGGAGATAGGGGGAGGGAGCAGTACTTC.

This clonotype has at least ten counts. The V call is TRBV28, the J call TRBJ2-3; D uncertain. Trimming took off 4 bases at V and 9 bases at J, with 11 bases between the two ends. The length of the CDR3 is 12 residues. CDR1 is MDHEN, CDR2 SYDVKM, per germline. The CDR3 coding sequence is TGTGCCAGCAGTTATCCCCGACGGACGCAGTATTTT. Amino acids: CASSYPRRTQYF.

This chain links TRBV5-5 with TRBJ2-1, with a possible D match to TRBD2 (7 bases). Per germline, CDR1 SGHKS and CDR2 YYEKEE (reference sequence). The CDR3 is 16 amino acids. The V gene lost 2 bases and the J gene lost 6 bases, with 18 bases spanning the gap. The CDR3 nucleotides are TGTGCCAGCAGCTTTTATGGCGGGGGCTGGCCCAATGAGCAGTTCTTC. It specifies CASSFYGGGWPNEQFF.

J is TRBJ1-3 and V is TRBV12-5; D possibly corresponds to TRBD1 (5 bases). This CDR3 is 15 amino acids long. Germline-derived CDR1 and CDR2 are LGHNT and FRNRAP. The ends were cut back, 6 bases at V and 4 bases at J, with 16 bases in the middle. CDR3 nucleotide sequence: TGTGCTAGTGGCTACCTCGGGACGGGCGGAAACACCATATATTTT. Its protein is CASGYLGTGGNTIYF.

At least ten counts were recorded for this clonotype. CDR3 DNA: TGTGCCACCAGTGAAAGGGGCGGCGGGAGGGCTTTCTTT. Translation: CATSERGGGRAFF. This sequence joins TRBV24-1 and TRBJ1-1; D may be TRBD1 (5 bases). V shed 4 bases and J shed 11 bases, with 16 bases lying between them. CDR3 length: 13 residues. Germline V gene sequence: CDR1 KGHDR, CDR2 SFDVKD.

J is TRBJ2-4 and V is TRBV20-1; 11 nucleotides line up with TRBD2. There are 14 residues in the CDR3. With V trimmed by 6 bases and J by 6 bases, 7 bases remained unmatched. The V gene's germline CDR1 is DFQATT and CDR2 SNEGSKA (reference sequence). For the CDR3, the DNA is TGCAGTGCAGAACTAGCGGGAGAGAGAAACATTCAGTACTTC. Residues: CSAELAGERNIQYF.

This chain joins TRBV28 and TRBJ2-5, with D uncertain. CDR1 is MDHEN, CDR2 SYDVKM, per germline. The CDR3 consists of 12 residues. The V end lost 8 bases, the J end lost 3 bases, and 10 bases lay between the germline ends. In nucleotides, the CDR3 is TGTGCCAGCCAACCGTCAAAAGAGACCCAGTACTTC. It translates to CASQPSKETQYF.

The CDR3, as DNA: TGTGCCAGCATGGCCTCCCCTAGCGGGACCTACGAGCAGTACTTC. Translated: CASMASPSGTYEQYF. The chain couples TRBV7-2 to TRBJ2-7; 9 nucleotides line up with TRBD2. With V trimmed by 7 bases and J by 2 bases, 9 bases remained unmatched. The CDR3 loop spans 15 amino acids. CDR1 and CDR2 (germline): SGHTA, FQGNSA. The full variable domain, completed using reference TRBV7-2 and TRBJ2-7, is GAGVSQSPSNKVTEKGKDVELRCDPISGHTALYWYRQSLGQGLEFLIYFQGNSAPDKSGLPSDRFSAERTGGSVSTLTIQRTQQEDSAVYLCASMASPSGTYEQYFGPGTRLTVT.

This clonotype has more than one count but fewer than ten. This chain connects TRBV6-1 to TRBJ2-1, with D perhaps TRBD2 (5 bases). Germline CDR1 reads MNHNS; CDR2 reads SASEGT. The CDR3 is made up of 16 amino acids. Trimming removed 6 bases from V and 0 bases from J, with 15 bases in between. This chain's CDR3 is CASSGKRVLSYNEQFF. In DNA form, the CDR3 reads TGTGCCAGCAGCGGGAAGCGCGTTCTCTCCTACAATGAGCAGTTCTTC.

This clonotype was detected only a few times. The chain links TRBV7-8 to TRBJ2-7; D is undetermined. CDR1 and CDR2 (germline): SGHVS, FQNEAQ. CDR3 size: 15 residues. With 1 base removed from V and 0 bases from J, the gap between germline ends came to 10 bases. CDR3 nucleotides: TGTGCCAGCAGCTTAGAATCCGGAGACTCCTACGAGCAGTACTTC. Its protein is CASSLESGDSYEQYF.

This clonotype was observed a few times. V usage is TRBV7-3 and J usage is TRBJ2-3; 8 bases map to TRBD2. CDR1 and CDR2 from the germline V gene are SGHTA and FQGTGA. The J segment lost 12 bases and the V segment lost 5 bases, leaving 16 bases of the junction unmatched. CDR3 length: 15 amino acids. For the CDR3, the DNA is TGTGCCAGCAGCGCAACCGGGACTAGTGGGACTGCCCAGTATTTT. Its translation: CASSATGTSGTAQYF.

The V and J genes are TRBV5-6 and TRBJ2-5; the match to TRBD2 covers 10 bases. The CDR3 loop spans 16 amino acids. Germline V gene sequence: CDR1 SGHDT, CDR2 YYEEEE. V lost 0 bases and J lost 5; bases outside the gene matches: 7. CDR3 loop: CASSLVSGRGSETQYF. The CDR3, as DNA: TGTGCCAGCAGCTTGGTCAGCGGGAGGGGCTCCGAGACCCAGTACTTC.

This chain connects TRBV29-1 to TRBJ1-2, with D possibly TRBD1 on 5 matching bases. Germline V CDR1 and CDR2: SQVTM, ANQGSEA. Trimming cost V 4 bases and J 2 bases, with 17 bases left between them. The CDR3 is made up of 15 amino acids. CDR3 nucleotides: TGCAGCGTTGTTGAGCCCCAGACAGACAACTATGGCTACACCTTC. This codes for CSVVEPQTDNYGYTF.

The V gene is TRBV4-3, the J gene TRBJ2-3, with a possible D match to TRBD1 (5 bases). The CDR3 is 15 residues long. V was cut by 0 bases and J by 6 bases, with 13 bases left in between. Germline CDR1 LGHNA, CDR2 YSLEER. The CDR3 region has the DNA TGCGCCAGCAGCCAAGATTTTTTAGGGGTGGATACGCAGTATTTT. Translated, it gives CASSQDFLGVDTQYF.

This clonotype was counted only a few times. This rearrangement joins TRBV7-9 to TRBJ1-2; no reliable D call. Germline lookup yields CDR1 SEHNR and CDR2 FQNEAQ (reference sequence). V dropped 2 bases and J dropped 8 bases, with 9 bases sitting between them. The CDR3 runs to 12 residues. The CDR3 region is CASSLRPEGYTF. DNA for the CDR3: TGTGCCAGCAGCTTAAGACCCGAGGGCTACACCTTC.

The chain employs TRBV11-2 and TRBJ2-5; no reliable D call. Germline V gene data show CDR1 as SGHAT and CDR2 as FQNNGV. Trimming stripped 1 base from V and 5 bases from J, with 14 bases between. This CDR3 has 15 amino acids. CDR3 DNA sequence: TGTGCCAGCAGCTTAGTAAGCGCTACAGCGGAGACCCAGTACTTC. Translation gives CASSLVSATAETQYF. The full variable domain, its missing parts supplied by reference TRBV11-2 and TRBJ2-5, is EAGVAQSPRYKIIEKRQSVAFWCNPISGHATLYWYQQILGQGPKLLIQFQNNGVVDDSQLPKDRFSAERLKGVDSTLKIQPAKLEDSAVYLCASSLVSATAETQYFGPGTRLLVL.

This clonotype was seen a few times. This chain uses TRBV3-1 with TRBJ2-7; TRBD1 matches at 8 bases. Germline assignment: CDR1 LGHDT and CDR2 YNNKEL (reference sequence). V lost 1 base, J lost 2 bases, and 4 bases stayed unmatched. CDR3 size: 15 residues. In DNA, the CDR3 is TGTGCCAGCAGCCAAGCGGGACAGGAAACCTACGAGCAGTACTTC. This sequence encodes CASSQAGQETYEQYF.

This chain joins TRBV29-1 and TRBJ2-2; 7 bases line up with TRBD2. V shed 8 bases, J shed 6 bases, and the junction held 15 bases outside the gene matches. CDR3 size: 15 residues. Germline values: CDR1 SQVTM, CDR2 ANQGSEA. The CDR3, as DNA: TGCAGCTTCCTCGGTGGGGAGGGCCCCCCCGGGGAGCTGTTTTTT. It codes for CSFLGGEGPPGELFF.

This clonotype has more than one count but fewer than ten. The V gene is TRBV7-2, the J gene TRBJ2-5, with 9 positions matching TRBD1. This CDR3 is built from 15 residues. J gave up 5 bases and V 3 bases, and 7 bases lay outside the gene matches. Germline CDR1 SGHTA, CDR2 FQGNSA. The DNA for the CDR3 is TGTGCCAGCAGCTTGTCGGGACAGGGCCCTGAGACCCAGTACTTC. This sequence encodes CASSLSGQGPETQYF.

This clonotype was detected a few times. V usage is TRBV5-1 and J usage is TRBJ2-5; 7 bases match TRBD2. From germline, CDR1 is SGHRS and CDR2 YFSETQ. J gave up 5 bases and V 1 base, and 5 bases lay outside the gene matches. This CDR3 comprises 14 residues. CDR3 residues: CASSLMTSSETQYF. The CDR3, as DNA: TGCGCCAGCAGCTTGATGACTAGCAGTGAGACCCAGTACTTC.

Only a few counts were recorded for this clonotype. DNA of the CDR3: TGTGCCAGCAGCTTTGCCCAGGGACTAGCGGGAGTTGAGCAGTTCTTC. This gives the protein CASSFAQGLAGVEQFF. This chain uses TRBV7-2 with TRBJ2-1; 14 bases agree with TRBD2. V lost 3 bases to trimming and J lost 9 bases; unmatched junction nucleotides: 7. Germline V lookup: CDR1 SGHTA, CDR2 FQGNSA. The CDR3 loop spans 16 amino acids.